This T cell receptor (beta chain) was identified during a study of blood T cell repertoires in COVID-19. On the study more broadly: There were acute and convalescent COVID-19 samples, and they came from the United States, Italy and Spain. PBMCs, B-cell-depleted T cells, or T cells were the source of the cDNA or gDNA that made up the material.

Trimming at V came to 5 bases and at J to 5 bases, leaving 5 bases not matched to a gene. The CDR3 loop spans 13 amino acids. Original handling: From reference gene primer amplification, estimates of nucleated cell counts were derived. Method: immunoSEQ multiplex PCR; TCRdb's copy keeps in-frame clones and lacks some. D and trimming come from the DNA, and the V and J calls and clone size come from that table. The sample includes some 180,000 clones, about 76% of them seen just once. J is TRBJ1-2 and V is TRBV12-3 or TRBV12-4; 7 bases map to TRBD1. Sequenced: peripheral blood. This TCR was sampled from a woman aged 50 to 60 with active or convalescent COVID-19. Here the CDR3 reads CASSRQGSYGYTF. The CDR3 nucleotides are TGTGCCAGCAGTAGACAGGGCTCTTATGGCTACACCTTC.